The subject of this entry is one T cell receptor (beta chain). What antigen it recognizes has not been identified. No clone much larger than this one lies a single base away; base qualities are absent. The method was the immunoSEQ multiplex PCR assay. The study's own analysis went as follows. A statistical classification framework was built to diagnose cytomegalovirus status from the catalog of TCR beta chain sequences. TCRdb stores this immuneACCESS table with in-frame sequences only. Part of the clones is absent; in the studies checked, under half of the shortfall reflects unresolved V genes, and no reason is known for the rest. V and J calls and clone size are those listed in that table; D and trimming were worked out from the DNA. Across this sample there are 150,000 to 180,000 clones, with 86% seen only once. Approximately 20% of the sample belongs to the ten largest clones. V lost 7 bases and J lost 0 bases, and the count of bases not matched to a germline gene is 1. Counted from cysteine to phenylalanine, this CDR3 has 15 amino acids. Of the read, only the CDR3 DNA is kept; its 45 bases are in frame from base 1. Sequences WSHSY (CDR1) and SAAADI (CDR2) are obtained from the germline V gene.

These data come from a study of cytomegalovirus exposure and HLA in healthy donors (dated by TCRdb to 2015 to 2018). Background on the whole study: According to a later analysis, one platform produced both the roughly 130 validation repertoires and the 666 repertoires of the first cohort. The study aimed to test whether signatures of past pathogen exposure could be identified by cataloging public T cell receptors. To predict cytomegalovirus infection status, the study combined high-throughput TCR immunosequencing, statistical association of individual TCRs with disease status, and machine learning. A separate validation cohort of 100 to 150 different subjects was used in addition to the roughly 670-subject first cohort.

The donors were included in the validation cohort of 120 subjects, a group kept apart from the roughly 690-subject first cohort. Broader findings and caveats from the paper: The study gave a list of roughly 150 TCR beta chains associated with cytomegalovirus. A later analysis had no HLA typing for the validation cohort, so co-occurrence there was scored across all 130 or so repertoires. It was suggested by the authors that the approach could potentially be generalized to other disease states and immunological phenotypes. In both the original and validation cohorts, the classifier was reported to diagnose cytomegalovirus status with high specificity and sensitivity. Three of the identified cytomegalovirus-associated TCR beta chains were confirmed in vitro to be specific for cytomegalovirus antigens. In a later analysis, TCRs clustered in the first cohort were found to also tend to co-occur in the approximately 110 validation repertoires, with roughly 93% of cluster scores above 0. Across donors, most TCR sequences were observed very rarely, whereas some public TCRs were present in many individuals.

The chain is assembled from TRBV10-2 and TRBJ2-1; TRBD2 fits 12 bases in the junction. The receptor's source is a man between 18 and 35 years old in good health and CMV-seropositive. The specimen sequenced was PBMCs. DNA sequence: TGCGCCAGCAAGGGACTAGCGGGCTCCTACAATGAGCAGTTCTTC. This is translated as CASKGLAGSYNEQFF.